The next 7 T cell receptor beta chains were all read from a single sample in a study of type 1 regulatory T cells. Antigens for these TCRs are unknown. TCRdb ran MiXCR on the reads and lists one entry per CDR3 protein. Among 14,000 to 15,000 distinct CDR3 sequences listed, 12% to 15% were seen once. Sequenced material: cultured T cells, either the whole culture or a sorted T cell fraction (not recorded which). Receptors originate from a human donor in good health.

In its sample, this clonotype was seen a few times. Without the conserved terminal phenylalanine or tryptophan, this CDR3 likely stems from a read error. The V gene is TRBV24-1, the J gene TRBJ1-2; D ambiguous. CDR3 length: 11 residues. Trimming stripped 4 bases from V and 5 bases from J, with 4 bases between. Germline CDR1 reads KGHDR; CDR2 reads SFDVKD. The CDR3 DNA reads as TGTGCCACCAGTGACCCGTATGGCTACACCCTC. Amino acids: CATSDPYGYTL.

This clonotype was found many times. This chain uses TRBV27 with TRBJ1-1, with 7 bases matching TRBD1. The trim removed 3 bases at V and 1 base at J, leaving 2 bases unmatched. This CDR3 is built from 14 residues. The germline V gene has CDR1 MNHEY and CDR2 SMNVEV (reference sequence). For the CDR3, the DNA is TGTGCCAGCAGTTTCCGGGACAGGAACACTGAAGCTTTCTTT. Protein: CASSFRDRNTEAFF.

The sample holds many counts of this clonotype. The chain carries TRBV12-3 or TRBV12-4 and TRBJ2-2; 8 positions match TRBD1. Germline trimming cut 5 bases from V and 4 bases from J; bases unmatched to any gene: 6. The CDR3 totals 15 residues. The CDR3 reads CASSPGTGPTGELFF. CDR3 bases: TGTGCCAGCAGTCCCGGGACAGGTCCCACCGGGGAGCTGTTTTTT.

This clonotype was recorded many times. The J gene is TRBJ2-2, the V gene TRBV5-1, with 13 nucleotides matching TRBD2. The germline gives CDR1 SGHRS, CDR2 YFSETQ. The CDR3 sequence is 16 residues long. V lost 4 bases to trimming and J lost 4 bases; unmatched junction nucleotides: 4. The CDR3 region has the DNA TGCGCCAGCAGCGGGGGACTAGCGGGGCTCACCGGGGAGCTGTTTTTT. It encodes CASSGGLAGLTGELFF.

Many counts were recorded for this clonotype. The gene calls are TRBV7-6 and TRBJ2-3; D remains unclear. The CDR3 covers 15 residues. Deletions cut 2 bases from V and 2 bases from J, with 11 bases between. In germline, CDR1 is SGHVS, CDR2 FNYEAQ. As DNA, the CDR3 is TGTGCCAGCAGCTTACTTCGGCAAGTCACAGATACGCAGTATTTT. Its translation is CASSLLRQVTDTQYF.

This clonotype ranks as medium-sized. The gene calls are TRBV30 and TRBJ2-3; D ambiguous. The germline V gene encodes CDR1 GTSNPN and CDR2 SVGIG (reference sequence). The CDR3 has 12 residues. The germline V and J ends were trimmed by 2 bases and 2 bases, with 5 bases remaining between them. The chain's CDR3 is CAWSPYTDTQYF. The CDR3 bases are TGTGCCTGGAGTCCCTACACAGATACGCAGTATTTT. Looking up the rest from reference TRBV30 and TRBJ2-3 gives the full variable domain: SQTIHQWPATLVQPVGSPLSLECTVEGTSNPNLYWYRQAAGRGLQLLFYSVGIGQISSEVPQNLSASRPQDRQFILSSKKLLLSDSGFYLCAWSPYTDTQYFGPGTRLTVL.

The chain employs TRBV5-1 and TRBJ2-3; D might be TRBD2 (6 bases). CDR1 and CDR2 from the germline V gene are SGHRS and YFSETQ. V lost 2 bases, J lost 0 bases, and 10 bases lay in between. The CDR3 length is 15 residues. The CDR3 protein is CASSLDGTSTDTQYF. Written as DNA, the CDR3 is TGCGCCAGCAGCTTAGACGGGACTAGCACAGATACGCAGTATTTT.